This T cell receptor beta chain was recovered during a study of OX40 agonist ivuxolimab in advanced cancers. Study at large: Checkpoint inhibitors had been given previously to roughly 40% of patients.

Profiled with immunoSEQ multiplex PCR; TCRdb holds only in-frame clones, not every one. This sample has approximately 20,000 clones, with roughly nine tenths found just once. Study-wide results and caveats: Among patients with partial responses at 0.1-3.0 mg/kg, clonal expansion was among the lowest. With doses of 0.1 to 3.0 mg/kg, CD4+ and CD8+ blood T cells had undergone clonal expansion by week 6.

The CDR3 totals 17 residues. Looked up from germline, CDR1 is SGHVS and CDR2 is FNYEAQ. V was trimmed by 4 bases and J by 0 bases, leaving 13 bases between them. As for this clone: What it recognizes is unknown.

The receptor was isolated from an adult with an advanced solid tumor such as melanoma, head and neck, liver or kidney cancer. The gene calls are TRBV7-6 and TRBJ2-6; a possible D gene is TRBD1 (5 bases). This material consisted of CD4+ or CD8+ T cells sorted from blood, taken in a trial of the OX40 agonist ivuxolimab. The CDR3 region has the DNA TGTGCCAGCAGCTCGCAGGGTTACGGCTCTGGGGCCAACGTCCTGACTTTC. Its protein is CASSSQGYGSGANVLTF.